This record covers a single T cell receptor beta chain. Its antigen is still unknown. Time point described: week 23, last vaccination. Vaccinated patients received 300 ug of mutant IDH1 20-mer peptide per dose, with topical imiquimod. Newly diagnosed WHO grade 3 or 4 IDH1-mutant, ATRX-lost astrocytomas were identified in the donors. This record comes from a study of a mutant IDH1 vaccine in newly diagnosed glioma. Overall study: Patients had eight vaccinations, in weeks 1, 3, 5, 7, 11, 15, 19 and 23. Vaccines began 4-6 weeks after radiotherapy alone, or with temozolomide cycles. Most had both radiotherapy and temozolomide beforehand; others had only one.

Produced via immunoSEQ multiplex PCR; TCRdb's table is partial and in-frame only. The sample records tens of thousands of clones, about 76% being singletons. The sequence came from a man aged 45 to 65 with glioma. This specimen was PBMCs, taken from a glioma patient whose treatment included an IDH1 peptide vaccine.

CDR3 in amino acids: CASSLRGGPQPQHF. CDR3 DNA sequence: TGTGCCAGCAGCTTGCGGGGGGGGCCTCAGCCCCAGCATTTT. This rearrangement joins TRBV7-9 to TRBJ1-5, with D possibly TRBD1 on 6 matching bases. Trimming cost V 3 bases and J 6 bases, with 12 bases left between them. The CDR3 is made up of 14 amino acids. The germline CDR1 and CDR2 sequences are SEHNR and FQNEAQ (reference sequence).